The following is a TCR beta chain sequence with its context. This clonotype has a count of ten or more. Which antigen it targets is not known. Base qualities are not provided; no much larger clone lies one nucleotide away. To prepare the library, RT-PCR was applied. TCRdb lists the instrument as Illumina HiSeq 2500. In TCRdb, the public reads were trimmed at Q25 with fastp and aligned with MiXCR, with productive beta chains retained. Entries are consolidated by CDR3 protein sequence, retaining the most common genes and DNA. The sample profile shows a few hundred thousand distinct CDR3 sequences; less than 7.5% of them were found once. The ten largest clones add up to about an eighth of the sample. This entry belongs to a study of response to subunit inactivated influenza vaccine (dated by TCRdb to between 2017 and 2018). Turning to the overall study: Deep quantitative T cell receptor repertoire profiling was used in the study to track responses to a trivalent subunit inactivated influenza vaccine.

Paper-wide results and their limitations: The authors suggested that each seasonal influenza vaccination may recruit only a limited number of new T cells.

Specimen: PBMCs from blood, collected around 2 years after vaccination. This clonotype was sampled from a man between 50 and 75 years old who received an inactivated influenza vaccine. Donor details come from another sample of the same person, matched by shared clones.

The sequenced DNA is TGTGCCAGCAGCTTCGTCGGCGGGGGGCCCAACAATGAGCAGTTCTTC. Its protein reads: CASSFVGGGPNNEQFF. Recombination linked TRBV7-2 to TRBJ2-1; 8 central nucleotides agree with TRBD2. Reading from cysteine to phenylalanine, the CDR3 counts 16 amino acids. Only the CDR3 part of the read is kept: 48 bases, read in frame from the first base. Trimming removed 3 bases from V and 5 bases from J; the gene matches leave 9 bases unexplained. The germline V gene sets CDR1 to SGHTA and CDR2 to FQGNSA.